The next 15 T cell receptor beta chains were all read from a single sample in a study of OX40 agonist ivuxolimab in advanced cancers. Method: immunoSEQ multiplex PCR; TCRdb's copy keeps in-frame clones and lacks some. The data contain about 31,000 clones, roughly 82% of them singletons. Sample: CD4+ or CD8+ T cells sorted from blood, taken in a trial of the OX40 agonist ivuxolimab. The receptors shown here come from an adult with an advanced solid tumor such as melanoma, head and neck, liver or kidney cancer.

The V call is TRBV9, the J call TRBJ2-3; TRBD2 agrees at 13 bases. The CDR3 extends over 19 amino acids. The V gene end was trimmed by 1 base and the J gene end by 3 bases; junction bases not matched to a gene: 11. Germline assignment: CDR1 SGDLS and CDR2 YYNGEE. CDR3 residues: CASSVPLRTSGSLTDTQYF. The CDR3 region has the DNA TGTGCCAGCAGCGTACCACTTCGGACTAGCGGGAGTCTTACAGATACGCAGTATTTT.

This clone was seen just once. The chain couples TRBV5-4 to TRBJ2-5; D gene ambiguous. The DNA matches TRBJ2-7 better at its end, which makes the J call doubtful. The CDR3 loop spans 10 amino acids. The germline CDR1 and CDR2 sequences are SGHNT and YYREEE (reference sequence). Here the CDR3 reads CASSPCEQYF. Written as DNA, the CDR3 is TGTGCCAGCAGCCCCTGCGAGCAGTACTTC.

The chain links TRBV9 to TRBJ1-2; D might be TRBD1 (5 bases). The CDR3 consists of 14 residues. Trimming stripped 0 bases from V and 1 base from J, with 7 bases between. The V gene's germline CDR1 is SGDLS and CDR2 YYNGEE. The CDR3 DNA follows: TGTGCCAGCAGCGTAGGGACAAATAACTATGGCTACACCTTC. Its translation is CASSVGTNNYGYTF.

The V and J genes are TRBV6-5 and TRBJ2-7, with 9 bases identical to TRBD1. The CDR3 runs 14 residues. Germline assignment: CDR1 MNHEY and CDR2 SVGAGI. V lost 6 bases to trimming and J lost 3 bases; unmatched junction nucleotides: 6. CDR3 in amino acids: CASRTPGQGYEQYF. The CDR3 DNA reads TGTGCCAGCAGAACCCCGGGACAGGGCTACGAGCAGTACTTC.

In this sample, this clone turned up once. V and J are TRBV28 and TRBJ2-2, with 11 bases matching TRBD1. This CDR3 has 16 residues. V shed 2 bases and J 3 bases; nucleotides not matched to a gene: 2. Germline V lookup: CDR1 MDHEN, CDR2 SYDVKM. In DNA form, the CDR3 reads TGTGCCAGCAGTTTAGGGGGACAGGGGGACACCGGGGAGCTGTTTTTT. This codes for CASSLGGQGDTGELFF.

The chain links TRBV5-1 to TRBJ1-2; no definite D call. Trimming took 4 bases from V and 4 from J, leaving 8 bases between them. In germline, CDR1 is SGHRS, CDR2 YFSETQ. The CDR3 consists of 12 residues. The CDR3 nucleotides read TGCGCCAGCAGCCCCGGGGTCTATGGCTACACCTTC. Its protein product is CASSPGVYGYTF.

The rearrangement uses TRBV11-1 and TRBJ1-4, with D maybe TRBD1 (5 bases). The germline V gene has CDR1 SGHAT and CDR2 FQDESV (reference sequence). Trimming stripped 8 bases from V and 6 bases from J, with 16 bases between. The CDR3 is 14 residues long. CDR3 DNA sequence: TGTGCCAGCTCATCAGGGAAGTGGGATGAAAAACTGTTTTTT. Its protein product is CASSSGKWDEKLFF.

V and J are TRBV6-6 and TRBJ2-7; 8 bases are a match to TRBD2. CDR1 MNHNY and CDR2 SVGAGI come from the germline V gene (reference sequence). J lost 2 bases, V lost 7 bases, and 10 bases had no gene match. CDR3 length: 15 amino acids. CDR3 DNA: TGTGCCAGCATAGCGTCGGGACTAGGGACCTACGAGCAGTACTTC. It specifies CASIASGLGTYEQYF.

The chain is built from TRBV10-3 and TRBJ2-3; 9 nucleotides agree with TRBD2. Germline V CDR1 and CDR2: ENHRY, SYGVKD. With 3 bases clipped from V and 2 bases from J, the junction kept 3 bases outside the gene matches. The CDR3 loop spans 15 amino acids. The CDR3 sequence: CAISDRGGDTDTQYF. The CDR3 region has the DNA TGTGCCATCAGTGACCGCGGGGGGGACACAGATACGCAGTATTTT.

The chain uses TRBV18 and TRBJ1-1; D gene uncertain. The V gene's germline CDR1 is KGHSH and CDR2 LQKENI. The CDR3 sequence is 13 residues long. Trimming pared 3 bases from V and 3 bases from J, leaving 8 bases between. The chain's CDR3 is CASSPPADTEAFF. Here the CDR3 DNA reads TGTGCCAGCTCACCGCCTGCTGACACTGAAGCTTTCTTT.

As DNA, the CDR3 is TGTGCCAGCGGCAGGGACGGGGACACTGAAGCTTTCTTT. Translated: CASGRDGDTEAFF. The V gene is TRBV7-3, the J gene TRBJ1-1; tentative D call: TRBD1 (5 bases). The CDR3 sequence is 13 residues long. Germline CDR1 reads SGHTA; CDR2 reads FQGTGA. V was cut by 8 bases and J by 3 bases, with 13 bases left in between.

This clone was seen only a few times. The chain has TRBV7-3 and TRBJ1-2; 9 positions match TRBD1. From germline, CDR1 is SGHTA and CDR2 FQGTGA. The ends lost 1 base at V and 6 bases at J; junction bases unmatched: 9. CDR3 size: 16 residues. The DNA for the CDR3 is TGTGCCAGCAGCTTAAACCGGCCGGGACAGGGACATGGCTACACCTTC. Translation: CASSLNRPGQGHGYTF.

This chain links TRBV19 with TRBJ2-5; 7 bases are a match to TRBD1. With 5 bases clipped from V and 4 bases from J, the junction kept 4 bases outside the gene matches. CDR1 is LNHDA and CDR2 is SQIVND in the germline V gene (reference sequence). CDR3 length: 13 amino acids. CDR3 protein: CASSQGDSETQYF. Written as DNA, the CDR3 is TGTGCCAGTAGTCAGGGGGATTCAGAGACCCAGTACTTC.

This chain joins TRBV20-1 and TRBJ1-5, with TRBD1 matching over 8 bases. The length of the CDR3 is 11 residues. V gave up 5 bases and J gave up 11 bases; unmatched junction bases: 5. Germline V gene sequence: CDR1 DFQATT, CDR2 SNEGSKA (reference sequence). CDR3 sequence: CSAVDREAQHF. The CDR3 DNA is TGCAGTGCTGTGGACAGGGAGGCCCAGCATTTT.

The rearrangement uses TRBV19 and TRBJ2-5, with 7 nucleotides matching TRBD1. Germline lookup yields CDR1 LNHDA and CDR2 SQIVND (reference sequence). This CDR3 comprises 16 residues. The V gene end was trimmed by 1 base and the J gene end by 5 bases; junction bases not matched to a gene: 10. The chain's CDR3 is CASSIGRDSGWETQYF. The CDR3 nucleotides are TGTGCCAGTAGTATAGGCCGGGACAGCGGATGGGAGACCCAGTACTTC.